This T cell receptor (beta chain) appears in the sequencing data of a study of blood T cell repertoires in COVID-19. Study-level information: PBMCs, B-cell-depleted T cells, or T cells provided the cDNA or gDNA that made up the material.

There are 13 residues in the CDR3. Germline CDR1 and CDR2: MNHEY and SMNVEV (reference sequence). V gave up 6 bases and J gave up 1 base, with 10 bases separating them. Here immunoSEQ multiplex PCR was the method, and the copy in TCRdb shows in-frame clones only, minus some. Here the sample spans around 290,000 clones, approximately 86% being singletons. The specimen sequenced was PBMCs or T cells enriched from blood (not recorded which). This sequence joins TRBV27 and TRBJ2-7, with TRBD1 as a possible D gene (5 bases). The receptor comes from a woman aged 25 to 39 who had recovered from COVID-19. The CDR3 reads CASRDDSSYEQYF. CDR3 DNA: TGTGCCAGCAGAGATGACAGTTCCTACGAGCAGTACTTC.